Below are 26 T cell receptor beta chains sequenced from a single sample in a study of identical twins. TCRdb fed the 5' RACE reads into MiXCR, producing one record per CDR3 protein. The sample consists of about 920,000 distinct CDR3 sequences, over 9% of them appearing once. Separately, the same data were catalogued under a study of yellow fever vaccine responses in identical twins.

Sequencing was done on a sample of PBMCs. Every receptor here comes from a woman aged 18-29 years in good health.

This chain joins TRBV11-2 and TRBJ2-1; 10 bases map to TRBD2. Trimming removed 6 bases from V and 6 bases from J; junction bases left unmatched: 8. CDR3 length equals 15 residues. Per the germline V gene, CDR1 is SGHAT and CDR2 is FQNNGV. In nucleotides, the CDR3 is TGTGCCAGCAGTCAAAGCGGGGGGGCGTCCAATGAGCAGTTCTTC. Translated, it gives CASSQSGGASNEQFF.

The chain couples TRBV14 to TRBJ1-1; D not resolved. The V end lost 4 bases, the J end lost 1 base, and 7 bases lay between the germline ends. CDR1 and CDR2 (germline): SGHDN, FVKESK. This CDR3 region has 13 residues. DNA for the CDR3: TGTGCCAGCAGCCCCACATGGAACACTGAAGCTTTCTTT. Encoded protein: CASSPTWNTEAFF. The entire variable domain, with the rest obtained from reference TRBV14 and TRBJ1-1, is as follows: EAGVTQFPSHSVIEKGQTVTLRCDPISGHDNLYWYRRVMGKEIKFLLHFVKESKQDESGMPNNRFLAERTGGTYSTLKVQPAELEDSGVYFCASSPTWNTEAFFGQGTRLTVV.

The genes are TRBV5-1 and TRBJ1-1; the D is unclear. CDR1 and CDR2 (germline): SGHRS, YFSETQ. Trimming removed 3 bases from V and 3 bases from J, with 18 bases in between. The CDR3 totals 16 residues. DNA of the CDR3: TGCGCCAGCAGCTCCCGTCCGGCGGGAGACTACACTGAAGCTTTCTTT. Its translation: CASSSRPAGDYTEAFF.

At least ten counts were recorded for this clonotype. V and J are TRBV28 and TRBJ2-4; a possible D gene is TRBD2 (5 bases). Trimming pared 6 bases from V and 0 bases from J, leaving 12 bases between. Germline values: CDR1 MDHEN, CDR2 SYDVKM. The CDR3 extends over 15 amino acids. The CDR3 loop reads CASSPPGIAKNIQYF. The CDR3 coding sequence is TGTGCCAGCAGCCCACCGGGGATAGCCAAAAACATTCAGTACTTC. The whole variable domain, filled in from reference TRBV28 and TRBJ2-4, reads DVKVTQSSRYLVKRTGEKVFLECVQDMDHENMFWYRQDPGLGLRLIYFSYDVKMKEKGDIPEGYSVSREKKERFSLILESASTNQTSMYLCASSPPGIAKNIQYFGAGTRLSVL.

This clonotype was picked up a small number of times. This rearrangement joins TRBV5-1 to TRBJ2-3, with TRBD2 as a possible D gene (5 bases). The CDR3 loop spans 14 amino acids. The V gene lost 0 bases and the J gene lost 9 bases, with 14 bases spanning the gap. Germline CDR1 SGHRS, CDR2 YFSETQ. The CDR3 bases are TGCGCCAGCAGCTTGGAACCCGACTACCCCACGCAGTATTTT. Amino acid sequence: CASSLEPDYPTQYF.

The chain has TRBV11-2 and TRBJ2-7, with 15 bases that match TRBD2. CDR1 SGHAT and CDR2 FQNNGV come from the germline V gene. V shed 2 bases, J shed 2 bases, and the junction held 7 bases outside the gene matches. The CDR3 length is 18 residues. The CDR3, as DNA: TGTGCCAGCAGCTTACGACCGGGACTAGCGGGAGGAGCCTACGAGCAGTACTTC. Translating gives CASSLRPGLAGGAYEQYF.

This clonotype was counted a single time. Relative to the germline gene, one junction end is altered; a read error may explain this. The chain links TRBV12-3 or TRBV12-4 to TRBJ1-2, with 7 nucleotides matching TRBD1. The CDR3 extends over 15 amino acids. The CDR3 region is CAGSSNLGTDYGYTF. The CDR3 DNA reads TGTGCCGGCAGCTCCAACCTCGGGACAGACTATGGCTACACCTTC.

This clonotype occurred a few times. The genes are TRBV7-2 and TRBJ2-1, with D tentatively TRBD2 (5 bases). V was shortened by 4 bases and J by 7 bases, with 20 bases between the two germline ends. The CDR3 has 16 residues. The germline CDR1 and CDR2 sequences are SGHTA and FQGNSA. In DNA, the CDR3 is TGTGCCAGCAGCTCCCGGGTCTTCTCTTCGGGGAATGAGCAGTTCTTC. Protein product: CASSSRVFSSGNEQFF.

This clonotype was seen a handful of times. The V call is TRBV28, the J call TRBJ2-7; the match to TRBD1 covers 7 bases. The CDR3 runs to 14 residues. Per germline, CDR1 MDHEN and CDR2 SYDVKM. V dropped 3 bases and J dropped 2; count of bases not matched to a gene: 4. For the CDR3, the DNA is TGTGCCAGCAGTTTGACAGGGTTCACCTACGAGCAGTACTTC. Translating it yields CASSLTGFTYEQYF.

This clonotype has only a few counts. The chain combines TRBV7-9 with TRBJ2-5; D gene unclear. Germline V CDR1 and CDR2: SEHNR, FQNEAQ (reference sequence). Trimming removed 3 bases from V and 3 bases from J, with 8 bases in between. The CDR3 consists of 13 residues. As DNA, the CDR3 is TGTGCCAGCAGCTTTGTTTCGGAAGAGACCCAGTACTTC. Its protein product is CASSFVSEETQYF. Drawing the rest from reference TRBV7-9 and TRBJ2-5, the complete variable domain is DTGVSQNPRHKITKRGQNVTFRCDPISEHNRLYWYRQTLGQGPEFLTYFQNEAQLEKSRLLSDRFSAERPKGSFSTLEIQRTEQGDSAMYLCASSFVSEETQYFGPGTRLLVL.

The chain couples TRBV6-1 to TRBJ1-4, with D unresolved. From germline, CDR1 is MNHNS and CDR2 SASEGT. Trimming pared 1 base from V and 4 bases from J, leaving 10 bases between. CDR3 length: 15 amino acids. Here the CDR3 reads CASSEVGVHNEKLFF. The CDR3 DNA reads TGTGCCAGCAGTGAAGTTGGGGTGCATAATGAAAAACTGTTTTTT.

The chain joins TRBV6-1 to TRBJ2-5; no clear D gene. The CDR3 has 14 amino acids. Germline CDR1 is MNHNS and CDR2 is SASEGT. Trimming stripped 1 base from V and 5 bases from J, with 11 bases between. The CDR3 bases are TGTGCCAGCAGTGAAGGCGGCCTCAGGGAGACCCAGTACTTC. Protein product: CASSEGGLRETQYF.

Ten or more counts support this clonotype. This sequence joins TRBV12-3 or TRBV12-4 and TRBJ2-7, with 7 bases matching TRBD1. The CDR3 length is 16 residues. V lost 2 bases to trimming and J lost 3 bases; unmatched junction nucleotides: 10. The CDR3 coding sequence is TGTGCCAGCAGTTTATACAGATTAGACAGGGACTACGAGCAGTACTTC. This translates into CASSLYRLDRDYEQYF.

This clonotype was detected a few times. CDR3 in amino acids: CASSPFAGGPQETQYF. The CDR3 region has the DNA TGTGCCAGCAGCCCCTTTGCGGGGGGACCCCAAGAGACCCAGTACTTC. The chain links TRBV11-2 to TRBJ2-5; 8 positions agree with TRBD2. V lost 5 bases and J lost 1; bases outside the gene matches: 9. The germline V gene has CDR1 SGHAT and CDR2 FQNNGV. CDR3 size: 16 residues.

In its sample, this clonotype was seen a few times. V gene TRBV13 combines with J gene TRBJ2-3; D uncertain. CDR1 PRHDT and CDR2 FYEKMQ come from the germline V gene (reference sequence). This CDR3 region has 13 residues. Trimming cost V 5 bases and J 6 bases, with 12 bases left between them. CDR3 protein: CASSPNQVDTQYF. The CDR3 DNA is TGTGCCAGCAGCCCAAATCAGGTGGATACGCAGTATTTT.

V and J are TRBV5-8 and TRBJ2-3, with TRBD1 matching over 7 bases. This CDR3 spans 16 amino acids. Germline trimming cut 4 bases from V and 3 bases from J; bases unmatched to any gene: 11. Germline lookup yields CDR1 SGHTS and CDR2 YDEGEE. Here the CDR3 reads CASSHLPGDSTDTQYF. The CDR3 nucleotides are TGTGCCAGCAGCCACCTTCCAGGGGACAGTACAGATACGCAGTATTTT.

There are many counts of this clonotype. The rearrangement joins TRBV12-3 or TRBV12-4 to TRBJ2-2, with 7 bases aligning to TRBD1. This CDR3 is 15 amino acids long. J lost 3 bases, V lost 3 bases, and 4 bases had no gene match. The chain's CDR3 is CASSLIQGDTGELFF. The CDR3 nucleotides read TGTGCCAGCAGTTTGATCCAGGGGGACACCGGGGAGCTGTTTTTT.

The rearrangement joins TRBV19 to TRBJ2-1; 10 bases match TRBD2. Per the germline V gene, CDR1 is LNHDA and CDR2 is SQIVND (reference sequence). J lost 9 bases, V lost 7 bases, and 12 bases had no gene match. The CDR3 is 15 residues long. The CDR3 nucleotides are TGTGCCAGTACCCTCAGCGGGGGGGCCTTTGGTGAGCAGTTCTTC. Its protein product is CASTLSGGAFGEQFF.

In its sample, this clonotype was seen a few times. This chain connects TRBV5-1 to TRBJ2-7; the match to TRBD2 covers 12 bases. The CDR3 totals 14 residues. The V gene's germline CDR1 is SGHRS and CDR2 YFSETQ. With V trimmed by 5 bases and J by 5 bases, 5 bases remained unmatched. CDR3: CASSTSGGLDEQYV. CDR3 nucleotide sequence: TGCGCCAGCAGTACTAGCGGGGGGCTGGACGAGCAGTACGTC.

This clonotype came up a few times. J is TRBJ1-2 and V is TRBV5-1, with 9 bases that match TRBD1. The germline V gene has CDR1 SGHRS and CDR2 YFSETQ. V was pared by 4 bases and J by 7 bases, with 17 bases of the junction left unmatched. The CDR3 covers 17 residues. The DNA of the CDR3 is TGCGCCAGCAGCCCTCGGACAGGGGATTCGTCGAAAGGTGGCTACACCTTC. Its translation is CASSPRTGDSSKGGYTF.

The chain combines TRBV6-1 with TRBJ2-3; D not certain. The germline V gene has CDR1 MNHNS and CDR2 SASEGT. The V and J ends lost 6 bases and 0 bases respectively, with 19 bases between them. This CDR3 spans 17 amino acids. The CDR3 reads CASSLRLGPDSTDTQYF. As DNA, the CDR3 is TGTGCCAGCAGCCTTCGATTAGGTCCAGATAGCACAGATACGCAGTATTTT.

This clonotype was seen at least ten times. DNA of the CDR3: TGCGCCAGCAGCTTTGAGGGGGCCTTCCAAGAGACCCAGTACTTC. Its protein is CASSFEGAFQETQYF. V gene TRBV5-1 combines with J gene TRBJ2-5; 7 nucleotides match TRBD1. This CDR3 comprises 15 residues. Germline trimming cut 2 bases from V and 1 base from J; bases unmatched to any gene: 5. The germline gives CDR1 SGHRS, CDR2 YFSETQ.

CDR3 in amino acids: CASSERDRVVVYNEQFF. In DNA form, the CDR3 reads TGTGCCAGCAGTGAAAGGGACAGGGTAGTCGTATACAATGAGCAGTTCTTC. V and J are TRBV27 and TRBJ2-1; TRBD1 matches 9 bases. Germline lookup yields CDR1 MNHEY and CDR2 SMNVEV (reference sequence). The J segment lost 4 bases and the V segment lost 5 bases, leaving 12 bases of the junction unmatched. The CDR3 loop spans 17 amino acids.

This clonotype was seen repeatedly, ten times or more. V usage is TRBV7-2 and J usage is TRBJ1-2, with D perhaps matching TRBD1 (5 bases). Germline V CDR1 and CDR2: SGHTA, FQGNSA. Trimming removed 4 bases from V and 10 bases from J, with 16 bases in between. CDR3 size: 13 residues. The CDR3 region is CASSSDRATFYTF. CDR3 nucleotide sequence: TGTGCCAGCAGCTCAGACAGAGCCACATTCTACACCTTC.

The chain uses TRBV20-1 and TRBJ2-5, with 10 nucleotides matching TRBD2. The CDR3 covers 15 residues. Germline lookup yields CDR1 DFQATT and CDR2 SNEGSKA (reference sequence). V lost 5 bases, J lost 2 bases, and 8 bases stayed unmatched. The CDR3 DNA is TGCAGTGCTCCTAGCGGGAGAGGGGGGCAAGAGACCCAGTACTTC. This encodes CSAPSGRGGQETQYF.

The chain links TRBV24-1 to TRBJ2-7; D not resolved. The CDR3 length is 13 residues. Germline V gene lookup returns CDR1 KGHDR and CDR2 SFDVKD. The CDR3 region has the DNA TGTGCGACCCGTTGGCTGGGCCTCTACGAGCAGTACGTC. Protein product: CATRWLGLYEQYV.